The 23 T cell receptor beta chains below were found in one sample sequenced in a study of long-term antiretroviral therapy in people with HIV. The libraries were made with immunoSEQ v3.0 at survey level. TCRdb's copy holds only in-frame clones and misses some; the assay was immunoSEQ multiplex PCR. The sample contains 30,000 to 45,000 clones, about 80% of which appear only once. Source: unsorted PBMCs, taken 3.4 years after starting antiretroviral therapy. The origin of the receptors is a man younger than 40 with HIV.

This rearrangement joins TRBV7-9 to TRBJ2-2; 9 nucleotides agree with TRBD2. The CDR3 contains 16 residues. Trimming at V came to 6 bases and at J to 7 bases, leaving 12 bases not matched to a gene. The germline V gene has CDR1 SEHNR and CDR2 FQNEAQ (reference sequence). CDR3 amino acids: CASRFTGLAIDGELFF. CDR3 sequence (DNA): TGTGCCAGCAGGTTTACGGGACTAGCAATTGACGGGGAGCTGTTTTTT.

Here the CDR3 reads CASNPLSTHSNQPQHF. CDR3 bases: TGTGCCAGTAACCCTCTGTCAACCCATAGCAATCAGCCCCAGCATTTT. This chain uses TRBV19 with TRBJ1-5; D not resolved. The germline CDR1 and CDR2 sequences are LNHDA and SQIVND (reference sequence). Trimming removed 7 bases from V and 0 bases from J, with 16 bases in between. The CDR3 extends over 16 amino acids.

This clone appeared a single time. Written as DNA, the CDR3 is TGTGCCAGTAGTATACAGGGGGCGGGAGGGGCCAAAAACATTCAGTACTTC. Protein product: CASSIQGAGGAKNIQYF. The chain has TRBV19 and TRBJ2-4; TRBD2 might be the D (9 bases). The CDR3 spans 17 residues. Deletions cut 2 bases from V and 1 base from J, with 15 bases between. The V gene's germline CDR1 is LNHDA and CDR2 SQIVND (reference sequence).

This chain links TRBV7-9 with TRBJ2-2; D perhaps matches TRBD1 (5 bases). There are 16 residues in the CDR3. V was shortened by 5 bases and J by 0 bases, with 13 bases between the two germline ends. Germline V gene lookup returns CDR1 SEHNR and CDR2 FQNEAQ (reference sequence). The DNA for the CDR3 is TGTGCCAGCAGCCTCCAGGGTAATACGAACACCGGGGAGCTGTTTTTT. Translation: CASSLQGNTNTGELFF.

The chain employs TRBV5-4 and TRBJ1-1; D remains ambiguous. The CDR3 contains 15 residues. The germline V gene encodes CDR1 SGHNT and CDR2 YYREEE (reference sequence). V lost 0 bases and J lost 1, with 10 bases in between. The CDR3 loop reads CASSLAAVSNTEAFF. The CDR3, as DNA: TGTGCCAGCAGCTTGGCCGCAGTCTCGAACACTGAAGCTTTCTTT.

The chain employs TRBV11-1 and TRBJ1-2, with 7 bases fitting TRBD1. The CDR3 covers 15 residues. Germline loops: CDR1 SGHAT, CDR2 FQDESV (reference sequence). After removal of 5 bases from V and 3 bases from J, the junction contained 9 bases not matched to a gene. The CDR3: CASSPDRERDYGYTF. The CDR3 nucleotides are TGTGCCAGCAGCCCCGACAGGGAACGCGACTATGGCTACACCTTC.

CDR3: CAWSISSGRFEDTQYF. Here the CDR3 DNA reads TGTGCCTGGAGTATATCTAGCGGGAGGTTCGAAGATACGCAGTATTTT. The V gene is TRBV30, the J gene TRBJ2-3; 11 nucleotides align to TRBD2. V shed 2 bases, J shed 5 bases, and the junction held 9 bases outside the gene matches. In germline, CDR1 is GTSNPN, CDR2 SVGIG (reference sequence). The CDR3 has 16 residues.

CDR3 amino acids: CASSSTGGYEQYF. The CDR3 DNA is TGTGCCAGTAGTTCTACCGGCGGGTATGAGCAGTACTTC. V and J are TRBV19 and TRBJ2-7; a weak D match, TRBD2 (5 bases). Germline CDR1 reads LNHDA; CDR2 reads SQIVND (reference sequence). With 5 bases removed from V and 7 bases from J, the gap between germline ends came to 15 bases. This CDR3 is built from 13 residues.

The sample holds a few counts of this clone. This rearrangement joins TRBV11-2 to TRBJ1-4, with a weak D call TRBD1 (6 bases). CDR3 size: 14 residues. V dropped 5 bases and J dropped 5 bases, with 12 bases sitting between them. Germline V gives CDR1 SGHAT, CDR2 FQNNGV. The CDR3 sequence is CASSRDRTNEKLFF. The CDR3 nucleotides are TGTGCCAGCAGCCGTGACAGGACAAATGAAAAACTGTTTTTT.

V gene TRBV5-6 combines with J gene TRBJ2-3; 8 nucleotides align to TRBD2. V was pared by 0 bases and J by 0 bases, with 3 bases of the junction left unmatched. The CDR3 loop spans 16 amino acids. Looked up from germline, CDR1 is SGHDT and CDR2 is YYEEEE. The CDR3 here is CASSLGSGSSTDTQYF. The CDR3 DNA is TGTGCCAGCAGCTTGGGGAGCGGGAGCAGCACAGATACGCAGTATTTT. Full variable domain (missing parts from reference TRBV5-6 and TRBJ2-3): DAGVTQSPTHLIKTRGQQVTLRCSPKSGHDTVSWYQQALGQGPQFIFQYYEEEERQRGNFPDRFSGHQFPNYSSELNVNALLLGDSALYLCASSLGSGSSTDTQYFGPGTRLTVL.

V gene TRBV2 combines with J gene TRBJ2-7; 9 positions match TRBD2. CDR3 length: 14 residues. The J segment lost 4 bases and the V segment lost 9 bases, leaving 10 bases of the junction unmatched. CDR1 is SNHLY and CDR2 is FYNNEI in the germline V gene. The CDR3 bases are TGTGCCAGTCACCTAGCGGGGATAGCTTACGAGCAGTACTTC. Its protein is CASHLAGIAYEQYF.

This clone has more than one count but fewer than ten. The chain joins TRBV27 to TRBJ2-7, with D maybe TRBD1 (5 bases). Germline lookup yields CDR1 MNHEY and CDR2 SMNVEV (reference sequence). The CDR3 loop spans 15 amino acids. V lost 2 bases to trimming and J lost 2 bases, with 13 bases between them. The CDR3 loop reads CASSLRRDRAYEQYF. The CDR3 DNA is TGTGCCAGCAGTTTACGTCGAGACAGAGCCTACGAGCAGTACTTC.

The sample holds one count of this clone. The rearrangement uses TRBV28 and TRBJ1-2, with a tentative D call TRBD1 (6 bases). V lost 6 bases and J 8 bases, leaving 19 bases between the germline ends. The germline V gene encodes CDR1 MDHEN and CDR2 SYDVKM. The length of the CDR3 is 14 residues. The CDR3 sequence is CASRAQGGGGGYTF. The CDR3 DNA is TGTGCCAGCAGGGCACAGGGTGGTGGGGGCGGCTACACCTTC.

The CDR3 sequence is CSVYETGNTEAFF. CDR3 DNA: TGCAGCGTCTATGAGACAGGGAACACTGAAGCTTTCTTT. The rearrangement uses TRBV29-1 and TRBJ1-1, with a possible D match to TRBD1 (6 bases). The V gene lost 6 bases and the J gene lost 1 base, with 12 bases spanning the gap. This CDR3 has 13 amino acids. Germline V gene sequence: CDR1 SQVTM, CDR2 ANQGSEA.

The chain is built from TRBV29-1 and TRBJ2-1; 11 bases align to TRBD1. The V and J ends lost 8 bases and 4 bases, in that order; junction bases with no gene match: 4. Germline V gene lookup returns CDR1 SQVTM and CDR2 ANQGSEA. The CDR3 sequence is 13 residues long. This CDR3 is CSSGTGGYNEQFF. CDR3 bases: TGCAGCTCCGGGACAGGGGGTTACAATGAGCAGTTCTTC.

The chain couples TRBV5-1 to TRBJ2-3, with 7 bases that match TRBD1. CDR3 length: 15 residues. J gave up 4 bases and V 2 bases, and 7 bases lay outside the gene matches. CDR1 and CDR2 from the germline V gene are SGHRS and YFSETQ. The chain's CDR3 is CASSLQGGAPDTQYF. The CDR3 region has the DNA TGCGCCAGCAGCTTACAAGGGGGCGCGCCAGATACGCAGTATTTT.

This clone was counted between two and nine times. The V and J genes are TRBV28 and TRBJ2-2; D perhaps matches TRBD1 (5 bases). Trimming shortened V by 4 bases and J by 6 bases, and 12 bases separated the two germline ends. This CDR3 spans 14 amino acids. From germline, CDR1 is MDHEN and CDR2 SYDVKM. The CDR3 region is CASSSGPGPGELFF. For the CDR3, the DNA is TGTGCCAGCAGTTCTGGACCAGGGCCCGGGGAGCTGTTTTTT.

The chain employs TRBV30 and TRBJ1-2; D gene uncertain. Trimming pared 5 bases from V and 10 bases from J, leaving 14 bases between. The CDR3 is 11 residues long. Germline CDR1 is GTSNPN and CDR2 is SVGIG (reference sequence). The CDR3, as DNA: TGTGCCTGGGCCGTCGCGGCTGTCTACACCTTC. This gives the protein CAWAVAAVYTF. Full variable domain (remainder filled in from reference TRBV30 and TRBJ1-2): SQTIHQWPATLVQPVGSPLSLECTVEGTSNPNLYWYRQAAGRGLQLLFYSVGIGQISSEVPQNLSASRPQDRQFILSSKKLLLSDSGFYLCAWAVAAVYTFGSGTRLTVV.

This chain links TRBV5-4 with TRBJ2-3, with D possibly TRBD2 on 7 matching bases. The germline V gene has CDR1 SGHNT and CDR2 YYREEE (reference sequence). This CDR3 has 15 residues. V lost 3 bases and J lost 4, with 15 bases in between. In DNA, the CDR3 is TGTGCCAGCAGCTCCGGGGGGCAGTTTTCAGATACGCAGTATTTT. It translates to CASSSGGQFSDTQYF.

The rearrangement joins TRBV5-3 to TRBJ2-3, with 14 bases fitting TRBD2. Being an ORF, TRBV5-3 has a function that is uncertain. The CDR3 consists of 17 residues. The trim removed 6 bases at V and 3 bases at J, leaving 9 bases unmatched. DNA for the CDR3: TGTGCCAGAAATTCCTCCCGGACTAGCGGGAGGACAGATACGCAGTATTTT. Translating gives CARNSSRTSGRTDTQYF.

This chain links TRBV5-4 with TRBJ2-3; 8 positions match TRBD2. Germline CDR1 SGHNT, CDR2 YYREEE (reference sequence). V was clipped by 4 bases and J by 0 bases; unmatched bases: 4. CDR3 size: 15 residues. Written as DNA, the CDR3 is TGTGCCAGCAGCCCGGCTAGCGGGAGCACAGATACGCAGTATTTT. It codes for CASSPASGSTDTQYF.

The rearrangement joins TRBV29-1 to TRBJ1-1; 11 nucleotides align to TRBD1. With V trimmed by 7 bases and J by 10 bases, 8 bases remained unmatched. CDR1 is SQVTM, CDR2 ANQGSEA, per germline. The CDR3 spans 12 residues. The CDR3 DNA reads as TGCAGCGGAGGACAGGGGGCGAGTGGAGCTTTCTTT. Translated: CSGGQGASGAFF.

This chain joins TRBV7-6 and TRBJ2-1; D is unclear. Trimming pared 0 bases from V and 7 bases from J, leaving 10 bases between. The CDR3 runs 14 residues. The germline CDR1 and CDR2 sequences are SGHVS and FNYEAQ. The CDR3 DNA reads TGTGCCAGCAGCTTAGCGGAAGCGACTAATGAGCAGTTCTTC. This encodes CASSLAEATNEQFF.